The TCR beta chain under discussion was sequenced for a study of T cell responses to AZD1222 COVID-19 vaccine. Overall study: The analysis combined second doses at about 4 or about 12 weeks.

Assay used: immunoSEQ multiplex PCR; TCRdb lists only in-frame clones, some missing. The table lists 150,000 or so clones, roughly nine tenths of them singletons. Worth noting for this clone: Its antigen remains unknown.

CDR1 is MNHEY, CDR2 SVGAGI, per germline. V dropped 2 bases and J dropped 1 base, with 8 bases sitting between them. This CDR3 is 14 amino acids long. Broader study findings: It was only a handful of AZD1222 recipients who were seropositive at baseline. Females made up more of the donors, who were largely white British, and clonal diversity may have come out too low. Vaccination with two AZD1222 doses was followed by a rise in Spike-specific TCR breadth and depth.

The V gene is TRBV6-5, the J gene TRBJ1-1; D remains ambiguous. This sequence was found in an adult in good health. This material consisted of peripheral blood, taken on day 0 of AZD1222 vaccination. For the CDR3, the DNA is TGTGCCAGCAGTTACACGGAGGGGAACACTGAAGCTTTCTTT. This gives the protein CASSYTEGNTEAFF.